A single sample is the source of the 18 T cell receptor beta chains below, sequenced in a study of cytomegalovirus exposure and HLA in healthy donors. Primers for the PCR totalled 60 Vbeta and 13 Jbeta. Clones were read by immunoSEQ multiplex PCR, and TCRdb kept only the in-frame ones, dropping some. The sample includes 200,000 or so clones, 65% to 85% of them seen just once. Sequenced sample: PBMCs. The receptors derive from a boy between 2 and 10 years old in good health and CMV-seronegative.

This chain uses TRBV11-2 with TRBJ1-1, with TRBD1 matching over 7 bases. CDR3 size: 15 residues. Germline assignment: CDR1 SGHAT and CDR2 FQNNGV. Trimming cost V 0 bases and J 6 bases; bases outside gene matches: 7. This chain's CDR3 is CASSLDPRQGSEAFF. The CDR3 region has the DNA TGTGCCAGCAGCTTAGATCCCCGACAGGGATCTGAAGCTTTCTTT.

The genes are TRBV7-3 and TRBJ2-3, with 9 bases fitting TRBD2. The CDR3 is 15 amino acids. Trimming at V came to 4 bases and at J to 8 bases, leaving 10 bases not matched to a gene. The germline gives CDR1 SGHTA, CDR2 FQGTGA. CDR3 loop: CASSWRGGAPITQYF. The DNA for the CDR3 is TGTGCCAGCAGCTGGCGCGGGGGGGCGCCTATTACGCAGTATTTT.

J is TRBJ1-1 and V is TRBV30, with D unclear. The germline V gene has CDR1 GTSNPN and CDR2 SVGIG (reference sequence). The V end was cut by 0 bases, the J end by 4 bases, with 12 bases between. CDR3 length: 14 amino acids. CDR3 bases: TGTGCCTGGAGTGTACACAACGTTGGCACTGAAGCTTTCTTT. Amino acid sequence: CAWSVHNVGTEAFF.

The chain carries TRBV5-6 and TRBJ2-5; 7 nucleotides match TRBD2. Judging by the DNA end, TRBJ2-7 fits better; the J call may be wrong. The CDR3 spans 15 residues. From germline, CDR1 is SGHDT and CDR2 YYEEEE. The CDR3 bases are TGTGCCAGCAGCTTGGGGGGCGGGAGCTCCTACGAGCAGTACTTC. Its protein is CASSLGGGSSYEQYF.

The chain uses TRBV6-5 and TRBJ1-6, with 8 bases matching TRBD1. After removal of 0 bases from V and 11 bases from J, the junction contained 6 bases not matched to a gene. The CDR3 is made up of 15 amino acids. Germline V gene data show CDR1 as MNHEY and CDR2 as SVGAGI. This CDR3 reads CASSYSRTGSTPLHF. The CDR3 nucleotides read TGTGCCAGCAGTTACTCGAGGACAGGGTCCACACCCCTCCACTTT.

About this clone: The junction shows a germline mismatch at one end, possibly a read error. V is TRBV7-7 and J is TRBJ2-5, with a possible D match to TRBD2 (6 bases). The CDR3 consists of 16 residues. Germline V gene data show CDR1 as SSHAT and CDR2 as FNYEAQ (reference sequence). The CDR3 is CASSLDGTSPGETQYF. In nucleotides, the CDR3 is TGTGCTAGCAGCTTAGATGGGACTTCCCCGGGAGAGACCCAGTACTTC.

The chain links TRBV9 to TRBJ1-1; D may be TRBD1 (6 bases). The V end was cut by 0 bases, the J end by 8 bases, with 14 bases between. The germline V gene has CDR1 SGDLS and CDR2 YYNGEE. The CDR3 runs 14 residues. The CDR3 is CASSVARRGGEAFF. CDR3 bases: TGTGCCAGCAGCGTAGCCCGACGAGGGGGAGAAGCTTTCTTT. The variable domain in full, completed from reference TRBV9 and TRBJ1-1, reads DSGVTQTPKHLITATGQRVTLRCSPRSGDLSVYWYQQSLDQGLQFLIQYYNGEERAKGNILERFSAQQFPDLHSELNLSSLELGDSALYFCASSVARRGGEAFFGQGTRLTVV.

This clone was detected only a few times. This chain uses TRBV19 with TRBJ2-5; possibly TRBD1 for D (6 bases). The CDR3 consists of 13 residues. V gave up 3 bases and J gave up 3 bases, with 8 bases separating them. Germline assignment: CDR1 LNHDA and CDR2 SQIVND (reference sequence). The CDR3 sequence is CASSMDSEETQYF. The CDR3 DNA follows: TGTGCCAGTAGTATGGACAGCGAAGAGACCCAGTACTTC.

The V gene is TRBV25-1, the J gene TRBJ1-3; the D is unclear. The CDR3 totals 14 residues. Germline V gene lookup returns CDR1 MGHDK and CDR2 SYGVNS. Trimming pared 4 bases from V and 7 bases from J, leaving 14 bases between. As DNA, the CDR3 is TGTGCCAGCAGTGGTCCGAGGAGGCAGAACACCATATATTTT. Protein product: CASSGPRRQNTIYF.

This chain connects TRBV2 to TRBJ2-3; 13 positions match TRBD2. After removal of 6 bases from V and 3 bases from J, the junction contained 0 bases not matched to a gene. The germline V gene encodes CDR1 SNHLY and CDR2 FYNNEI. CDR3 length: 14 amino acids. The CDR3 DNA is TGTGCCAGCAGGGGACTAGCGGGAACAGATACGCAGTATTTT. The encoded protein is CASRGLAGTDTQYF.

The chain couples TRBV2 to TRBJ1-5; 7 bases line up with TRBD1. J was trimmed by 2 bases and V by 8 bases; bases with no gene match: 12. Germline values: CDR1 SNHLY, CDR2 FYNNEI. The CDR3 runs to 16 residues. The CDR3: CASGGQTHGGNQPQHF. Here the CDR3 DNA reads TGTGCCAGCGGGGGACAGACGCACGGGGGCAATCAGCCCCAGCATTTT. Drawing the rest from reference TRBV2 and TRBJ1-5, the complete variable domain is EPEVTQTPSHQVTQMGQEVILRCVPISNHLYFYWYRQILGQKVEFLVSFYNNEISEKSEIFDDQFSVERPDGSNFTLKIRSTKLEDSAMYFCASGGQTHGGNQPQHFGDGTRLSIL.

The chain is built from TRBV11-2 and TRBJ1-5; no clear D gene. Germline values: CDR1 SGHAT, CDR2 FQNNGV. Trimming took 4 bases from V and 6 from J, leaving 13 bases between them. This CDR3 has 14 residues. CDR3 nucleotides: TGTGCCAGCAGCTCGAGAGGAAGAACTCAGCCCCAGCATTTT. Translation gives CASSSRGRTQPQHF.

The rearrangement joins TRBV19 to TRBJ1-5; no clear D. The V gene's germline CDR1 is LNHDA and CDR2 SQIVND (reference sequence). V gave up 7 bases and J gave up 6 bases, with 10 bases separating them. The CDR3 totals 12 residues. The chain's CDR3 is CASTDAGQPQHF. The CDR3, as DNA: TGTGCCAGTACGGATGCGGGTCAGCCCCAGCATTTT.

The CDR3 spells CASSYSREDGAFF. The CDR3 region has the DNA TGTGCCAGCAGTTACTCGAGGGAGGACGGGGCTTTCTTT. The genes are TRBV6-5 and TRBJ1-1; D remains unclear. The CDR3 is 13 amino acids. Per the germline V gene, CDR1 is MNHEY and CDR2 is SVGAGI. The ends were cut back, 0 bases at V and 11 bases at J, with 13 bases in the middle.

The V and J genes are TRBV7-2 and TRBJ2-5; tentative D call: TRBD2 (5 bases). In germline, CDR1 is SGHTA, CDR2 FQGNSA. The CDR3 runs to 15 residues. Trimming pared 3 bases from V and 1 base from J, leaving 12 bases between. CDR3 sequence: CASSFRSGFQETQYF. In DNA, the CDR3 is TGTGCCAGCAGCTTTAGGTCGGGGTTCCAAGAGACCCAGTACTTC.

This chain connects TRBV11-2 to TRBJ1-2, with D unclear. This CDR3 has 13 amino acids. Germline CDR1 reads SGHAT; CDR2 reads FQNNGV. Trimming cost V 3 bases and J 8 bases, with 13 bases left between them. The DNA of the CDR3 is TGTGCCAGCAGCTTTGTCGGGAGTTCGGGCTACACCTTC. As protein: CASSFVGSSGYTF. The whole variable domain, remainder taken from reference TRBV11-2 and TRBJ1-2, is EAGVAQSPRYKIIEKRQSVAFWCNPISGHATLYWYQQILGQGPKLLIQFQNNGVVDDSQLPKDRFSAERLKGVDSTLKIQPAKLEDSAVYLCASSFVGSSGYTFGSGTRLTVV.

The rearrangement links TRBV7-9 to TRBJ2-7; D not resolved. Between the trimmed V and J ends, which lost 0 bases and 5 bases, there was a span of 8 bases. CDR1 is SEHNR and CDR2 is FQNEAQ in the germline V gene (reference sequence). The CDR3 spans 13 residues. CDR3: CASSLATVHEQYF. In DNA form, the CDR3 reads TGTGCCAGCAGCTTAGCAACAGTCCACGAGCAGTACTTC.

V is TRBV7-8 and J is TRBJ2-2; 9 bases map to TRBD2. Trimming took 7 bases from V and 5 from J; bases not matched to a gene: 8. Germline assignment: CDR1 SGHVS and CDR2 FQNEAQ. This CDR3 spans 15 amino acids. The chain's CDR3 is CASIQRLAVTGELFF. The CDR3, as DNA: TGTGCCAGCATCCAGAGACTAGCGGTAACCGGGGAGCTGTTTTTT.